This passage covers 2 T cell receptor beta chains from one sample sequenced in a study of blood T cell repertoires in COVID-19. Assay: immunoSEQ multiplex PCR; the TCRdb copy retains only in-frame clones and omits some. The table has 150,000 to 200,000 clones, approximately 86% seen once. The sequenced sample consisted of peripheral blood. All receptors derive from a man between 60 and 75 years old with acute or convalescent COVID-19.

The genes are TRBV2 and TRBJ1-5; 8 bases are a match to TRBD1. The CDR3 covers 15 residues. V trimming: 7 bases; J trimming: 5 bases; junction bases outside the gene matches: 10. Germline V lookup: CDR1 SNHLY, CDR2 FYNNEI. CDR3 residues: CASIFESGGDQPQHF. Written as DNA, the CDR3 is TGTGCCAGCATTTTTGAATCAGGGGGCGATCAGCCCCAGCATTTT.

The chain carries TRBV9 and TRBJ1-6, with 7 bases lining up with TRBD1. Germline V CDR1 and CDR2: SGDLS, YYNGEE. V was clipped by 4 bases and J by 0 bases; unmatched bases: 1. CDR3 size: 15 residues. Here the CDR3 reads CASSTGDSYNSPLHF. The CDR3 coding sequence is TGTGCCAGCAGCACAGGGGACTCCTATAATTCACCCCTCCACTTT.